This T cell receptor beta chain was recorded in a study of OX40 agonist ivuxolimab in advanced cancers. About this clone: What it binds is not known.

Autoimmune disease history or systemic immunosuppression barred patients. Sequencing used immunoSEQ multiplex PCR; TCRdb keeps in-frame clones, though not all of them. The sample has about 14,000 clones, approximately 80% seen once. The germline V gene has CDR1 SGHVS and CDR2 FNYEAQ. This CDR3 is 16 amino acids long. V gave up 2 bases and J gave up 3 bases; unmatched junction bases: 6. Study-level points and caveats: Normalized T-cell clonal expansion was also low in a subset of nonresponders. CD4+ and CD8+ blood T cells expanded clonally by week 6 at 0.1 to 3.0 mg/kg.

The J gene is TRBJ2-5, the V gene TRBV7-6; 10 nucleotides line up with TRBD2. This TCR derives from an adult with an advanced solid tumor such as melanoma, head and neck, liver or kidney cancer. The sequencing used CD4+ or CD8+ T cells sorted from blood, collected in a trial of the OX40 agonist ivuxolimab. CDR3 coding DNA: TGTGCCAGCAGCTTAAGGAGGCTAGCGGGAGAAGAGACCCAGTACTTC. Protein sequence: CASSLRRLAGEETQYF.